The 8 T cell receptor beta chains given below trace back to one sample, sequenced in a study of early T cells in non-severe SARS-CoV-2 infection. TCRdb analysed the 5' RACE reads with MiXCR anew, one entry per CDR3 protein. The sample carries 70,000 or so distinct CDR3 sequences, over 9.5% recorded once. The sample consisted of whole blood, taken at baseline. All receptors derive from an adult who was a healthcare worker with PCR-confirmed SARS-CoV-2 infection or an uninfected control (not recorded which).

This clonotype has ten or more counts. The chain uses TRBV30 and TRBJ1-1, with unresolved D. The CDR3 covers 14 residues. The V and J ends lost 0 bases and 5 bases respectively, with 13 bases between them. Germline V lookup: CDR1 GTSNPN, CDR2 SVGIG (reference sequence). Here the CDR3 DNA reads TGTGCCTGGAGTGTGAAGGAGATATGGACTGAAGCTTTCTTT. Its translation is CAWSVKEIWTEAFF.

This chain links TRBV6-2 or TRBV6-3 with TRBJ2-4; D remains ambiguous. The CDR3 totals 16 residues. Germline V gene sequence: CDR1 MNHEY, CDR2 SVGEGT. Trimming removed 2 bases at V and 2 bases at J, with 13 bases between. As DNA, the CDR3 is TGTGCCAGCAGTTACCCTGGACGGAGACCCAAAAACATTCAGTACTTC. This encodes CASSYPGRRPKNIQYF.

The gene calls are TRBV9 and TRBJ2-1; 12 bases map to TRBD2. The V gene's germline CDR1 is SGDLS and CDR2 YYNGEE. The CDR3 consists of 17 residues. V shed 3 bases and J 9 bases; nucleotides not matched to a gene: 13. CDR3 loop: CASSASTGTSGPSEQFF. CDR3 coding DNA: TGTGCCAGCAGCGCGTCTACTGGGACTAGCGGGCCAAGTGAGCAGTTCTTC. Based on the CDR3 plus reference TRBV9 and TRBJ2-1, the full variable domain is DSGVTQTPKHLITATGQRVTLRCSPRSGDLSVYWYQQSLDQGLQFLIQYYNGEERAKGNILERFSAQQFPDLHSELNLSSLELGDSALYFCASSASTGTSGPSEQFFGPGTRLTVL.

This clonotype appeared a few times. The rearrangement uses TRBV11-2 and TRBJ2-3, with a tentative D call TRBD2 (5 bases). The germline CDR1 and CDR2 sequences are SGHAT and FQNNGV. The CDR3 sequence is 15 residues long. Trimming removed 4 bases from V and 0 bases from J, with 11 bases in between. The CDR3 loop reads CASSSPRTSTDTQYF. In DNA form, the CDR3 reads TGTGCCAGCAGCTCACCTCGGACTAGCACAGATACGCAGTATTTT.

This clonotype was seen a handful of times. The rearrangement uses TRBV2 and TRBJ1-5, with D unresolved. Germline V gives CDR1 SNHLY, CDR2 FYNNEI. The V end lost 7 bases, the J end lost 5 bases, and 12 bases lay between the germline ends. The CDR3 extends over 13 amino acids. CDR3 sequence reads: CASTEGRYQPQHF. CDR3 in DNA: TGTGCCAGCACCGAAGGGAGATATCAGCCCCAGCATTTT.

This clonotype was seen only a few times. The V gene is TRBV6-1, the J gene TRBJ2-3, with 11 bases that match TRBD2. CDR1 is MNHNS and CDR2 is SASEGT in the germline V gene. CDR3 length: 17 amino acids. V dropped 4 bases and J dropped 1; count of bases not matched to a gene: 7. In DNA form, the CDR3 reads TGTGCCAGCAGTGGTACTAGCGGGGGAGGTGGCACAGATACGCAGTATTTT. This sequence encodes CASSGTSGGGGTDTQYF.

This sequence joins TRBV13 and TRBJ2-7; 7 bases are shared with TRBD1. Germline V gene sequence: CDR1 PRHDT, CDR2 FYEKMQ (reference sequence). V lost 2 bases and J lost 3; bases outside the gene matches: 4. This CDR3 spans 14 amino acids. The CDR3 coding sequence is TGTGCCAGCAGCTTACCAGACAGGGTCTACGAGCAGTACTTC. Its translation is CASSLPDRVYEQYF.

There are a few counts of this clonotype. The J gene is TRBJ1-5, the V gene TRBV6-1, with a tentative D call TRBD1 (6 bases). Trimming took off 2 bases at V and 2 bases at J, with 16 bases between the two ends. This CDR3 is built from 17 residues. Germline CDR1 reads MNHNS; CDR2 reads SASEGT. The CDR3 protein is CASSERGGPRRNQPQHF. The CDR3 DNA sequence: TGTGCCAGCAGTGAACGAGGGGGGCCAAGGCGCAATCAGCCCCAGCATTTT.